This record concerns one T cell receptor beta chain sequence. The trim removed 6 bases at V and 5 bases at J, leaving 8 bases unmatched. From germline, CDR1 is MNHEY and CDR2 SMNVEV (reference sequence). This CDR3 region has 14 residues. This entry belongs to a study of blood T cell repertoires in COVID-19. The wider study: Researchers got acute and convalescent COVID-19 samples from the United States, Italy and Spain.

The authors' processing: The assay estimated nucleated cells by amplifying reference gene primers. Libraries were prepared by immunoSEQ multiplex PCR; TCRdb keeps only in-frame clonotypes and omits some of them. V and J calls and clone size follow that table, whereas D and trimming were derived from the DNA. The sample has about 400,000 clones; around 90% are singletons. The sequence came from a middle-aged woman with acute COVID-19. Material: PBMCs or T cells enriched from blood (not recorded which). The chain recombines TRBV27 with TRBJ2-7; the match to TRBD1 covers 9 bases. DNA for the CDR3: TGTGCCAGCAGCCGATCCGGGACAGGGAACGAGCAGTACTTC. Its protein is CASSRSGTGNEQYF.